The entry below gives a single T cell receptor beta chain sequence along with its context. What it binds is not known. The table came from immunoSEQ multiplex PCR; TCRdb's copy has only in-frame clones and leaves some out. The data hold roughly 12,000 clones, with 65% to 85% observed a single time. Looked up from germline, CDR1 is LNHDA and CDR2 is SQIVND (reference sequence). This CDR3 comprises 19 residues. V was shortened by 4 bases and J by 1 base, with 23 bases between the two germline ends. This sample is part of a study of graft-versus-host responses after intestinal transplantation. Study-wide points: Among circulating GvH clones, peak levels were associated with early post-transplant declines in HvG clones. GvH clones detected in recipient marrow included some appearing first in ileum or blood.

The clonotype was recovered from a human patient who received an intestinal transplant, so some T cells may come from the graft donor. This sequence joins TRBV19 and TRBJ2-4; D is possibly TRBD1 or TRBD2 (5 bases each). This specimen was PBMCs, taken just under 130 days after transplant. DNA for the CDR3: TGTGCCAGTAGTACGACCCCTCTTTCACTCTGGGGGGCCAAAAACATTCAGTACTTC. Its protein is CASSTTPLSLWGAKNIQYF. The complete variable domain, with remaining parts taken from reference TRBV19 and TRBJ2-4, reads DGGITQSPKYLFRKEGQNVTLSCEQNLNHDAMYWYRQDPGQGLRLIYYSQIVNDFQKGDIAEGYSVSREKKESFPLTVTSAQKNPTAFYLCASSTTPLSLWGAKNIQYFGAGTRLSVL.